The rows below give T cell receptor beta chains drawn from one sample of a study of CD8 T cells in Susac syndrome. One entry per CDR3 protein results from TCRdb running MiXCR on the immunoSEQ multiplex PCR reads. The sample has approximately 160,000 distinct CDR3 sequences, approximately 94% seen once. Sequencing input: CD4+ T cells from PBMCs. The source is a human donor with multiple sclerosis. CDR3s include the opening cysteine and the closing phenylalanine or tryptophan. Fields, in order: V gene, J gene, clone size, D gene, CDR3 protein, CDR3 DNA. A D gene is named only where the DNA matches it firmly. Part of the rows lack a size; the others show once, few, many or a class for expanded clones.

V: TRBV12-3/TRBV12-4; J: TRBJ1-1; size: NA; D: NA; CDR3: CASSPQLLTEAFF; DNA: TGTGCCAGCAGTCCACAGCTCCTCACTGAAGCTTTCTTT
V: TRBV12-3/TRBV12-4; J: TRBJ2-7; size: NA; D: NA; CDR3: CASSLVGVFSYEQYF; DNA: TGTGCCAGCAGTTTAGTAGGGGTTTTCTCCTACGAGCAGTACTTC
V: TRBV29-1; J: TRBJ2-1; size: NA; D: NA; CDR3: CSVGERRNEQFF; DNA: TGCAGCGTTGGGGAGCGCCGGAATGAGCAGTTCTTC
V: TRBV3-1; J: TRBJ2-7; size: NA; D: NA; CDR3: CASSSLQGEQYF; DNA: TGTGCCAGCAGCTCATTACAGGGTGAGCAGTACTTC
V: TRBV5-4; J: TRBJ2-7; size: NA; D: NA; CDR3: CASSRDFPYEQYF; DNA: TGTGCCAGCAGCCGGGACTTCCCCTACGAGCAGTACTTC
V: TRBV15; J: TRBJ2-2; size: NA; D: NA; CDR3: CATSSRGYTGELFF; DNA: TGTGCCACCAGCAGCCGGGGGTACACCGGGGAGCTGTTTTTT
V: TRBV15; J: TRBJ1-5; size: NA; D: TRBD1; CDR3: CATSNRGINQPQHF; DNA: TGTGCCACCAGCAACAGGGGGATCAATCAGCCCCAGCATTTT
V: TRBV18; J: TRBJ2-7; size: NA; D: NA; CDR3: CASSPRSGSSYEQYF; DNA: TGTGCCAGCTCACCTCGCTCCGGGAGCTCCTACGAGCAGTACTTC
V: TRBV7-9; J: TRBJ1-4; size: NA; D: NA; CDR3: CASSLVAGAREKLFF; DNA: TGTGCCAGCAGCTTAGTCGCAGGGGCAAGAGAAAAACTGTTTTTT
V: TRBV2; J: TRBJ1-5; size: NA; D: NA; CDR3: CASSETGGDQPQHF; DNA: TGTGCCAGCAGTGAAACCGGAGGAGATCAGCCCCAGCATTTT
V: TRBV29-1; J: TRBJ1-2; size: NA; D: NA; CDR3: CSGTIGESGYTF; DNA: TGCAGCGGGACGATAGGGGAGAGCGGCTACACCTTC
V: TRBV10-3; J: TRBJ2-7; size: NA; D: NA; CDR3: CAIKPRDGSYEQYF; DNA: TGTGCCATCAAACCCCGGGACGGATCCTACGAGCAGTACTTC
V: TRBV3-1; J: TRBJ2-4; size: NA; D: TRBD1; CDR3: CASSRDRYIQYF; DNA: TGTGCCAGCAGCCGGGACAGATACATTCAGTACTTC
V: TRBV2; J: TRBJ2-5; size: NA; D: TRBD1; CDR3: CASTPGQATTQYF; DNA: TGTGCCAGCACTCCGGGACAGGCGACGACCCAGTACTTC
V: TRBV28; J: TRBJ2-4; size: NA; D: TRBD1; CDR3: CATTQGWENIQYF; DNA: TGTGCCACTACACAGGGGTGGGAAAACATTCAGTACTTC
V: TRBV6-5; J: TRBJ1-5; size: once; D: NA; CDR3: CASSPPAGQPQHF; DNA: TGTGCCAGCAGCCCTCCAGCAGGGCAGCCCCAGCATTTT
V: TRBV4-1; J: TRBJ1-2; size: once; D: NA; CDR3: CASSQGVPPGGYGYTF; DNA: TGCGCCAGCAGCCAAGGTGTACCTCCGGGTGGCTATGGCTACACCTTC
V: TRBV6-6; J: TRBJ1-2; size: NA; D: TRBD1; CDR3: CASRSAGQGSYGYTF; DNA: TGTGCCAGCCGTTCCGCGGGACAGGGTAGCTATGGCTACACCTTC
V: TRBV20-1; J: TRBJ1-1; size: NA; D: NA; CDR3: CSARERLEAFF; DNA: TGCAGTGCTAGAGAAAGGCTAGAAGCTTTCTTT
V: TRBV2; J: TRBJ1-5; size: once; D: TRBD1; CDR3: CASRATGGGGQPQHF; DNA: TGTGCCAGCAGGGCGACAGGGGGCGGTGGTCAGCCCCAGCATTTT
V: TRBV5-1; J: TRBJ2-5; size: NA; D: TRBD2; CDR3: CASSLGTSEGETQYF; DNA: TGCGCCAGCAGCTTGGGGACTAGCGAAGGGGAGACCCAGTACTTC
V: TRBV20-1; J: TRBJ2-5; size: NA; D: TRBD1; CDR3: CSARLQGHQETQYF; DNA: TGCAGTGCTAGACTACAGGGGCACCAAGAGACCCAGTACTTC
V: TRBV20-1; J: TRBJ2-7; size: NA; D: NA; CDR3: CSARDPLAGTYEQYF; DNA: TGCAGTGCTAGAGATCCCCTGGCTGGAACCTACGAGCAGTACTTC
V: TRBV7-3; J: TRBJ2-1; size: NA; D: NA; CDR3: CASSALQYNEQFF; DNA: TGTGCCAGCAGCGCGCTCCAGTACAATGAGCAGTTCTTC
V: TRBV3-1; J: TRBJ2-1; size: NA; D: NA; CDR3: CASSQDRSSHQFF; DNA: TGTGCCAGCAGCCAAGATAGGTCGAGTCATCAGTTCTTC